The clone carrying this T cell receptor (beta chain) was observed a handful of times. This record belongs to a study of T cell changes during pregnancy in multiple sclerosis. The CDR3 loop spans 15 amino acids. Per the germline V gene, CDR1 is SGHNT and CDR2 is YYREEE (reference sequence). Trimming stripped 1 base from V and 4 bases from J, with 14 bases between. Profiled with immunoSEQ multiplex PCR; TCRdb holds only in-frame clones, not every one. Among around 48,000 clones, just over 85% were seen once, and the ten largest hold about 1.2%. The chain couples TRBV5-4 to TRBJ1-1; weak D call: TRBD1 (5 bases). The receptor comes from a female donor with multiple sclerosis, enrolled in a pregnancy study. This specimen was CD4+ T cells from peripheral blood mononuclear cells, taken in the second trimester of pregnancy. The CDR3 reads CASSLPQGRGTEAFF. The DNA of the CDR3 is TGTGCCAGCAGCTTGCCGCAAGGGAGGGGCACTGAAGCTTTCTTT. Together with reference TRBV5-4 and TRBJ1-1, the CDR3 gives the full variable domain: ETGVTQSPTHLIKTRGQQVTLRCSSQSGHNTVSWYQQALGQGPQFIFQYYREEENGRGNFPPRFSGLQFPNYSSELNVNALELDDSALYLCASSLPQGRGTEAFFGQGTRLTVV.